The rows below give T cell receptor beta chains drawn from one sample of a study of breast tumors, draining lymph nodes, adjacent tissues. MiXCR, applied by TCRdb to the multiplex PCR reads, yields one record per CDR3 protein. The data show under 110,000 distinct CDR3 sequences, approximately 28% seen once. The sequenced material came from axillary lymph node tissue. The receptors shown here come from a female donor with breast cancer. Some clones in this sample may be carry-over from other donors' samples. Each CDR3 is given with its conserved first and last residue. The D gene is left open where the match is weak. The size field is filled for only some rows; it gives once, few, many or a size class.

TRBJ2-1,.,TRBV27,TRBD1,CASSFSRDRAMNEQFF,TGTGCCAGCAGTTTTTCCCGGGACAGGGCTATGAATGAGCAGTTCTTC
TRBJ2-3,many,TRBV20-1,TRBD1,CSARDRQGVTDTQYF,TGCAGTGCCAGGGATCGACAGGGCGTCACAGATACGCAGTATTTT
TRBJ1-1,many,TRBV29-1,TRBD1,CSVDRGTEAFF,TGCAGCGTGGACAGGGGGACTGAAGCTTTCTTT
TRBJ1-6,many,TRBV15,.,CATSIQRLDSPLHF,TGTGCCACCTCCATACAACGGCTTGATTCACCCCTCCACTTT
TRBJ2-5,many,TRBV7-8,.,CASSPGPPSQETQYF,TGTGCCAGCAGCCCCGGACCCCCGTCCCAAGAGACCCAGTACTTC
TRBJ1-5,many,TRBV7-2,TRBD1,CASSLGGGSPHF,TGTGCCAGCAGCTTAGGAGGGGGCTCCCCGCATTTT
TRBJ2-7,many,TRBV18,TRBD1,CASSPGRRDRGRYEQYF,TGTGCCAGCTCACCGGGTCGCCGGGACAGGGGGCGGTACGAGCAGTACTTC
TRBJ2-5,few,TRBV6-1,.,CASSHPVATQYF,TGTGCCAGCAGCCACCCTGTGGCGACCCAGTACTTC
TRBJ2-7,.,TRBV6-1,TRBD1,CASSQAPTGFSLYEQYF,TGTGCCAGCAGTCAAGCCCCGACAGGGTTTTCACTCTACGAGCAGTACTTC
TRBJ1-5,few,TRBV6-5,.,CASSPQSGGLNQPQHF,TGTGCCAGCAGTCCTCAATCGGGGGGGCTGAATCAGCCCCAGCATTTT
TRBJ1-4,many,TRBV3-1,.,CASSQDRGGSGEKLFF,TGTGCCAGCAGCCAAGATCGGGGGGGCTCTGGTGAAAAACTGTTTTTT
TRBJ1-1,many,TRBV7-3,.,CASSLQGRNTEAFF,TGTGCCAGCAGCTTACAGGGGCGGAACACTGAAGCTTTCTTT
TRBJ2-3,.,TRBV3-1,.,CASSRQAQYF,TGTGCCAGCAGCCGGCAGGCGCAGTATTTT
TRBJ1-1,.,TRBV5-1,.,CASSPLRQNTEAFF,TGCGCCAGCAGCCCCCTTCGACAGAACACTGAAGCTTTCTTT
TRBJ2-4,many,TRBV7-3,TRBD1,CASSIATGNNIQYF,TGTGCCAGCAGCATAGCGACAGGGAACAACATTCAGTACTTC
TRBJ2-2,.,TRBV7-8,TRBD2,CASRPIGTSGRRIGELFF,TGTGCCAGCAGACCGATAGGGACTAGCGGGAGGCGCATCGGGGAGCTGTTTTTT